The 13 T cell receptor beta chains presented below share a single source sample, sequenced in a study of T cell responses to AZD1222 COVID-19 vaccine. Sequencing used immunoSEQ multiplex PCR; TCRdb keeps in-frame clones, though not all of them. Of around 150,000 clones listed, roughly nine tenths are singletons. This sample comprised peripheral blood, obtained on day 0 of AZD1222 vaccination. These TCRs come from an adult in good health.

CDR3 sequence (DNA): TGTGCCAGCAGCTCCCGCCGGGACATCCACTCTGGAAACACCATATATTTT. Translating it yields CASSSRRDIHSGNTIYF. The V call is TRBV7-8, the J call TRBJ1-3; weak D call: TRBD1 (6 bases). Germline V gene data show CDR1 as SGHVS and CDR2 as FQNEAQ. The CDR3 covers 17 residues. Trimming took 4 bases from V and 0 from J, leaving 16 bases between them. Based on the CDR3 plus reference TRBV7-8 and TRBJ1-3, the full variable domain is GAGVSQSPRYKVAKRGQDVALRCDPISGHVSLFWYQQALGQGPEFLTYFQNEAQLDKSGLPSDRFFAERPEGSVSTLKIQRTQQEDSAVYLCASSSRRDIHSGNTIYFGEGSWLTVV.

The rearrangement uses TRBV3-1 (or the pseudogene TRBV3-2) and TRBJ2-2; tentative D call: TRBD1 (5 bases). This CDR3 has 17 amino acids. The V end lost 5 bases, the J end lost 3 bases, and 19 bases lay between the germline ends. Germline CDR1 is LGHDT and CDR2 is YNNKEL (reference sequence). The chain's CDR3 is CASSDPWGGAHTGELFF. The CDR3 DNA is TGTGCCAGCAGCGATCCCTGGGGCGGAGCCCACACCGGGGAGCTGTTTTTT.

The chain recombines TRBV11-2 with TRBJ2-3; D is perhaps TRBD1 (6 bases). The CDR3 runs to 14 residues. With 2 bases removed from V and 0 bases from J, the gap between germline ends came to 6 bases. The germline V gene has CDR1 SGHAT and CDR2 FQNNGV. CDR3 nucleotide sequence: TGTGCCAGCAGCTTAAGGGGGAGCACAGATACGCAGTATTTT. It translates to CASSLRGSTDTQYF.

V is TRBV9 and J is TRBJ2-1; D is undetermined. This CDR3 is 12 amino acids long. The germline CDR1 and CDR2 sequences are SGDLS and YYNGEE. V lost 0 bases, J lost 10 bases, and 8 bases lay in between. CDR3 bases: TGTGCCAGCAGCGTAGATCGGGCGGAGCAGTTCTTC. Translated, it gives CASSVDRAEQFF.

The V gene is TRBV27, the J gene TRBJ1-2, with 8 positions matching TRBD1. After removal of 5 bases from V and 2 bases from J, the junction contained 7 bases not matched to a gene. The CDR3 spans 15 residues. Germline assignment: CDR1 MNHEY and CDR2 SMNVEV (reference sequence). CDR3 residues: CASSLAGGANYGYTF. The DNA for the CDR3 is TGTGCCAGCAGTCTAGCAGGGGGCGCGAACTATGGCTACACCTTC.

This clone appeared a single time. The gene calls are TRBV29-1 and TRBJ1-2; TRBD1 might be the D (6 bases). Trimming removed 7 bases from V and 6 bases from J, with 9 bases in between. Germline V gene data show CDR1 as SQVTM and CDR2 as ANQGSEA. The CDR3 is 10 amino acids. The CDR3 here is CSGGQNGYTF. As DNA, the CDR3 is TGCAGCGGAGGACAGAATGGCTACACCTTC.

The chain employs TRBV12-5 and TRBJ2-1, with 11 positions matching TRBD2. The CDR3 is 18 residues long. J gave up 0 bases and V 10 bases, and 14 bases lay outside the gene matches. Looked up from germline, CDR1 is LGHNT and CDR2 is FRNRAP. CDR3 DNA: TGTGCTACCGCGCCGGGACTAGCGGTACTAAGCTCCTACAATGAGCAGTTCTTC. It yields the protein CATAPGLAVLSSYNEQFF.

The rearrangement uses TRBV19 and TRBJ1-1; 7 nucleotides align to TRBD1. The germline CDR1 and CDR2 sequences are LNHDA and SQIVND (reference sequence). This CDR3 contains 15 residues. Trimming removed 1 base from V and 6 bases from J; junction bases left unmatched: 8. The CDR3: CASSIAAGGEAEAFF. CDR3 DNA: TGTGCCAGTAGTATAGCCGCAGGGGGGGAGGCTGAAGCTTTCTTT.

CDR3 sequence (DNA): TGTGCCAGCAGCGCCCCCGGGACGGGAAACACCGGGGAGCTGTTTTTT. The encoded protein is CASSAPGTGNTGELFF. J is TRBJ2-2 and V is TRBV9; D may match TRBD1 or TRBD2 (5 bases each). V shed 3 bases and J shed 2 bases, with 14 bases lying between them. Germline V gene lookup returns CDR1 SGDLS and CDR2 YYNGEE. The CDR3 loop spans 16 amino acids.

The chain recombines TRBV5-4 with TRBJ2-7; 7 bases agree with TRBD2. Germline lookup yields CDR1 SGHNT and CDR2 YYREEE (reference sequence). V dropped 4 bases and J dropped 1; count of bases not matched to a gene: 11. The CDR3 loop spans 16 amino acids. CDR3 amino acids: CASSAGPSGVSYEQYF. CDR3 coding DNA: TGTGCCAGCAGCGCAGGCCCTAGCGGAGTTTCCTACGAGCAGTACTTC.

The chain has TRBV6-1 and TRBJ2-6; D unresolved. The CDR3 is made up of 14 amino acids. V lost 7 bases and J 0 bases, leaving 7 bases between the germline ends. Per germline, CDR1 MNHNS and CDR2 SASEGT. CDR3 amino acids: CASTRGSGANVLTF. Written as DNA, the CDR3 is TGTGCCAGCACCAGAGGCTCTGGGGCCAACGTCCTGACTTTC.

The J gene is TRBJ2-2, the V gene TRBV10-2; the D is unclear. CDR1 is WSHSY, CDR2 SAAADI, per germline. The CDR3 sequence is 14 residues long. V lost 8 bases, J lost 3 bases, and 13 bases lay in between. The CDR3 region is CASRPSLDTGELFF. In nucleotides, the CDR3 is TGCGCCAGCCGGCCCAGCCTGGACACCGGGGAGCTGTTTTTT.

Only one count was recorded for this clone. This chain connects TRBV9 to TRBJ1-6; no firm D call. The ends were cut back, 0 bases at V and 7 bases at J, with 14 bases in the middle. The CDR3 runs to 16 residues. The V gene's germline CDR1 is SGDLS and CDR2 YYNGEE. The CDR3 region has the DNA TGTGCCAGCAGCGTAGATGGAGGGATGATCAATTCACCCCTCCACTTT. Translating gives CASSVDGGMINSPLHF.